In its sample, the clone carrying this T cell receptor (beta chain) was seen once. Antigen specificity is unknown. TCRdb independently ran MiXCR on the 5' RACE reads; one entry per CDR3 protein. The sample yields about 560,000 distinct CDR3 sequences, roughly 17% seen once. This record comes from a study of T-cell memory formation after mild COVID-19. The V gene's germline CDR1 is LGHDT and CDR2 YNNKEL (reference sequence). V trimming: 3 bases; J trimming: 1 base; junction bases outside the gene matches: 9. This CDR3 has 17 residues. Study-wide results and caveats: Shrinking CD4+ clones were chiefly CM and EM; CD8+ ones were chiefly EMRA.

Sequencing was done on a sample of PBMCs or a T cell subset sorted from them (not recorded which). The chain has TRBV3-1 and TRBJ2-7; 10 bases match TRBD2. The sequence came from an adult woman who had mild COVID-19 (a few samples of this study predate the infection). Cell type and time point are not known. The CDR3 protein is CASSHAVVGLASYEQYF. The CDR3 DNA follows: TGTGCCAGCAGCCATGCCGTCGTGGGACTAGCGTCCTACGAGCAGTACTTC.